One and the same sample provided the 5 T cell receptor beta chains below, sequenced in a study of beta chain features in type 1 diabetes. The whole isolated RNA underwent reverse transcription, so sequencing captured expressed TCRB transcripts. Produced via immunoSEQ multiplex PCR; TCRdb's table is partial and in-frame only. The sample lists around 360,000 clones, 10% to 15% occurring once. Study-level results: Type 1 diabetes patients showed a moderate but significant shortening of TCRB CDR3s in all four CD4+ subsets.

What these receptors recognize is not known. The specimen sequenced was naive CD4+ T cells from blood. The receptors derive from a woman younger than 35 with type 1 diabetes.

J is TRBJ2-7 and V is TRBV7-2; D is ambiguous. Germline loops: CDR1 SGHTA, CDR2 FQGNSA. This CDR3 contains 16 residues. Trimming shortened V by 5 bases and J by 0 bases, and 17 bases separated the two germline ends. The CDR3 sequence: CASSRTAAISSYEQYF. In nucleotides, the CDR3 is TGTGCCAGCAGCCGCACGGCGGCCATAAGCTCCTACGAGCAGTACTTC. Using reference TRBV7-2 and TRBJ2-7 for the parts outside the CDR3, the full variable domain is GAGVSQSPSNKVTEKGKDVELRCDPISGHTALYWYRQSLGQGLEFLIYFQGNSAPDKSGLPSDRFSAERTGGSVSTLTIQRTQQEDSAVYLCASSRTAAISSYEQYFGPGTRLTVT.

This chain links TRBV7-9 with TRBJ2-7, with 7 bases that match TRBD2. The CDR3 is made up of 15 amino acids. Germline values: CDR1 SEHNR, CDR2 FQNEAQ (reference sequence). J was trimmed by 7 bases and V by 2 bases; bases with no gene match: 11. The CDR3 loop is CASSLRGGGAWEQYF. CDR3 nucleotide sequence: TGTGCCAGCAGCTTACGGGGCGGGGGAGCGTGGGAGCAGTACTTC.

The chain couples TRBV10-3 to TRBJ2-1; 13 nucleotides line up with TRBD2. The CDR3 runs 14 residues. V dropped 10 bases and J dropped 6; count of bases not matched to a gene: 6. CDR1 ENHRY and CDR2 SYGVKD come from the germline V gene. The CDR3 coding sequence is TGTGCCACGTCCGGGACTAGCGGGACCAATGAGCAGTTCTTC. The encoded protein is CATSGTSGTNEQFF.

This clone was picked up a small number of times. The chain employs TRBV9 and TRBJ2-7; D uncertain. Trimming cost V 2 bases and J 6 bases, with 12 bases left between them. The CDR3 sequence is 13 residues long. Germline V gene data show CDR1 as SGDLS and CDR2 as YYNGEE. CDR3 amino acids: CASSVSPPSEQYF. The CDR3 nucleotides are TGTGCCAGCAGCGTTAGCCCACCTAGCGAGCAGTACTTC.

This clone has a handful of counts. The chain employs TRBV29-1 and TRBJ2-3; 13 bases map to TRBD2. The V gene's germline CDR1 is SQVTM and CDR2 ANQGSEA. CDR3 length: 22 amino acids. Trimming removed 4 bases from V and 0 bases from J; junction bases left unmatched: 22. The CDR3 sequence: CSVGTLGVRGLAGTSSTDTQYF. The CDR3 DNA follows: TGCAGCGTTGGCACGTTGGGCGTCCGGGGACTAGCGGGAACCTCTAGCACAGATACGCAGTATTTT.